These 14 T cell receptor beta chains share one sample of origin, sequenced in a study of T cells expressing NK-cell markers. TCRdb re-called the 5' RACE reads; one entry per CDR3 protein, DNA not given. The repertoire table contains a few hundred thousand distinct CDR3 sequences. The sequenced sample was blood T cells: a sorted CD56 or NKG2C T cell subset, CD4+ or CD8+ T cells, or bulk PBMC T cells (not recorded which). Every receptor here comes from a man aged 18 to 69 in good health.

This chain joins TRBV2 and TRBJ1-6. In germline, CDR1 is SNHLY, CDR2 FYNNEI. The CDR3 extends over 15 amino acids. This CDR3 reads CASSESSTYNSPLHF. Supplemented by reference TRBV2 and TRBJ1-6, the full variable domain reads EPEVTQTPSHQVTQMGQEVILRCVPISNHLYFYWYRQILGQKVEFLVSFYNNEISEKSEIFDDQFSVERPDGSNFTLKIRSTKLEDSAMYFCASSESSTYNSPLHFGNGTRLTVT.

V usage is TRBV10-3 and J usage is TRBJ1-1. This CDR3 has 13 amino acids. Germline values: CDR1 ENHRY, CDR2 SYGVKD. CDR3 in amino acids: CAISVSLGTEAFF.

The genes are TRBV18 and TRBJ2-3; TCRdb names TRBD1, which stays unverified in the absence of DNA. CDR3 length: 17 amino acids. The germline V gene has CDR1 KGHSH and CDR2 LQKENI. CDR3 region: CASSPSVVRGATDTQYF.

V and J are TRBV7-9 and TRBJ2-4; TCRdb reports TRBD2, a call that lacks DNA to check it against. The CDR3 consists of 16 residues. Germline V gene lookup returns CDR1 SEHNR and CDR2 FQNEAQ (reference sequence). The CDR3 sequence is CASSSTGSGTKNIQYF.

V usage is TRBV2 and J usage is TRBJ2-7; the D call from TCRdb, TRBD2, cannot be confirmed without DNA. Per the germline V gene, CDR1 is SNHLY and CDR2 is FYNNEI. The CDR3 has 11 amino acids. The CDR3 region is CASRGRIGQYF.

This chain links TRBV6-2 or TRBV6-3 with TRBJ2-1; TCRdb picks TRBD1, but there is no DNA to check that call. Germline CDR1 MNHEY, CDR2 SVGEGT. CDR3 length: 16 residues. The CDR3 here is CASPPTGGGEYNEQFF.

V usage is TRBV7-2 and J usage is TRBJ1-5; the D call from TCRdb, TRBD1, cannot be confirmed without DNA. The CDR3 loop spans 14 amino acids. The germline V gene has CDR1 SGHTA and CDR2 FQGNSA. CDR3 residues: CASSLGTGTLPQHF. Based on the CDR3 plus reference TRBV7-2 and TRBJ1-5, the full variable domain is GAGVSQSPSNKVTEKGKDVELRCDPISGHTALYWYRQSLGQGLEFLIYFQGNSAPDKSGLPSDRFSAERTGGSVSTLTIQRTQQEDSAVYLCASSLGTGTLPQHFGDGTRLSIL.

The chain joins TRBV10-3 to TRBJ2-7; TCRdb calls TRBD1, which cannot be checked without DNA. CDR1 and CDR2 from the germline V gene are ENHRY and SYGVKD. The CDR3 runs 15 residues. CDR3 sequence: CAISQDRGGPYEQYF.

The V call is TRBV2, the J call TRBJ2-2; without DNA, the TCRdb call of TRBD2 cannot be checked. From germline, CDR1 is SNHLY and CDR2 FYNNEI. The CDR3 runs 16 residues. CDR3 amino acids: CASSETSGGAPGELFF.

The genes are TRBV7-2 and TRBJ1-5. Germline V CDR1 and CDR2: SGHTA, FQGNSA. The CDR3 length is 15 residues. CDR3 amino acids: CASSFTQPFNQPQHF.

The chain links TRBV6-1 to TRBJ2-7. Germline V gene lookup returns CDR1 MNHNS and CDR2 SASEGT. The CDR3 runs 15 residues. CDR3 amino acids: CASSQLPTSSYEQYF.

This CDR3 reads CASGQRGAVDEQFF. The chain links TRBV12-3 or TRBV12-4 to TRBJ2-1; as DNA is missing, the TRBD2 call by TCRdb cannot be tested. The length of the CDR3 is 14 residues.

The CDR3 region is CASSQLPGPGTAYEQYF. The rearrangement links TRBV3-1 to TRBJ2-7; TCRdb names TRBD1, which stays unverified in the absence of DNA. CDR1 LGHDT and CDR2 YNNKEL come from the germline V gene (reference sequence). The CDR3 runs 17 residues.

This chain joins TRBV19 and TRBJ2-2. CDR1 is LNHDA and CDR2 is SQIVND in the germline V gene (reference sequence). CDR3 length: 11 amino acids. CDR3 sequence reads: CASNYAGELFF.